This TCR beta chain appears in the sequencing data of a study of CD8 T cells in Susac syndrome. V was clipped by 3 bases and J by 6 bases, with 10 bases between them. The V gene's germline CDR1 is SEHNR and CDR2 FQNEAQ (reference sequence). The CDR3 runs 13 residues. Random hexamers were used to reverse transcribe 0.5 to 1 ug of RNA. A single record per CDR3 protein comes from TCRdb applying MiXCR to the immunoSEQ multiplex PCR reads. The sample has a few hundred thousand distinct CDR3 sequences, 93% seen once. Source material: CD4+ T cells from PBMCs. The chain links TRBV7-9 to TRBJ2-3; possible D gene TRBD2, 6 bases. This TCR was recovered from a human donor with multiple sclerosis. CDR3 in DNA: TGTGCCAGCAGCTTCGGGGAGGCGGATACGCAGTATTTT. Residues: CASSFGEADTQYF. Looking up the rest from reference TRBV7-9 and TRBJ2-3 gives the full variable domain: DTGVSQNPRHKITKRGQNVTFRCDPISEHNRLYWYRQTLGQGPEFLTYFQNEAQLEKSRLLSDRFSAERPKGSFSTLEIQRTEQGDSAMYLCASSFGEADTQYFGPGTRLTVL.